This T cell receptor (beta chain) was identified in a study of neurological immune-mediated disorders. Time point denoted: technical triplicate 2. MiXCR, run by TCRdb on the 5' RACE reads, gives a single entry per CDR3 protein. The data show about 59,000 distinct CDR3 sequences, with less than 25% seen just once and about 4.9% held by the top ten. This clonotype was found many times. The length of the CDR3 is 16 residues. The clonotype originates from a man between 60 and 70 years old with HTLV-1-associated myelopathy (HAM/TSP). This chain joins TRBV21-1 and TRBJ2-1; the table's D call of TRBD1 was not tested on the DNA. TRBV21-1 is assigned pseudogene status. Sequences were obtained from PBMCs. The chain's CDR3 is CASSKGGQDPCSEQFF. The CDR3, as DNA: TGTGCCAGCAGCAAAGGAGGACAGGACCCCTGCTCGGAGCAGTTCTTC.